The T cell receptor beta chain described here comes from a study of blood T cell repertoires in COVID-19. Study-wide background: Sites in the United States, Italy and Spain provided acute and convalescent COVID-19 samples.

With 3 bases clipped from V and 1 base from J, the junction kept 7 bases outside the gene matches. CDR1 and CDR2 from the germline V gene are DFQATT and SNEGSKA (reference sequence). This CDR3 spans 15 amino acids. This clone was seen just once. Some clones are missing from TCRdb's copy, which holds only in-frame ones; the method was immunoSEQ multiplex PCR. This sample has about 190,000 clones, with approximately 90% found just once. The sample comprised peripheral blood. This receptor was identified in a young woman with active or convalescent COVID-19. The genes are TRBV20-1 and TRBJ1-1; TRBD1 agrees at 8 bases. CDR3 sequence (DNA): TGCAGTGCTAGTCTAGACAGGGGAGGGAACACTGAAGCTTTCTTT. As protein: CSASLDRGGNTEAFF.